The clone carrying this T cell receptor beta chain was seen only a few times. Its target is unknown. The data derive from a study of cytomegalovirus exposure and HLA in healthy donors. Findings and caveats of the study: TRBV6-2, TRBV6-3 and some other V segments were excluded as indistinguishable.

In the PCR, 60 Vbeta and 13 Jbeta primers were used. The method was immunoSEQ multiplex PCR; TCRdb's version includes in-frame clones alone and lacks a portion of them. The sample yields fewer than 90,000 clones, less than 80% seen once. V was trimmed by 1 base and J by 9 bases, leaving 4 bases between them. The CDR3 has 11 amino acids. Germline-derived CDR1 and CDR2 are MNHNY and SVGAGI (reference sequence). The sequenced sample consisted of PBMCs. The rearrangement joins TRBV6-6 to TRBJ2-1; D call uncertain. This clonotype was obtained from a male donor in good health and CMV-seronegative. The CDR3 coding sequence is TGTGCCAGCAGTTACTTCTCTGAGCAGTTCTTC. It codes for CASSYFSEQFF.